Sequencing of this TCR beta chain was carried out in a study of blood T cell repertoires in COVID-19. Study-level information: The origin of the acute and convalescent COVID-19 samples was the United States, Italy and Spain. Nucleic acid was either cDNA or gDNA, and it came from T cells, B-cell-depleted T cells, or PBMCs.

Germline lookup yields CDR1 SGDLS and CDR2 YYNGEE. Trimming took 0 bases from V and 4 from J; bases not matched to a gene: 5. The CDR3 is made up of 15 amino acids. Original handling: How many nucleated cells were present was estimated from reference gene primer amplification. This table comes from immunoSEQ multiplex PCR, and its TCRdb copy is limited to in-frame clones, with some not included. V, J and clone size are those of that table, while D and trimming were read from the DNA. The sample includes over 100,000 clones, 79% of them seen just once. The chain links TRBV9 to TRBJ1-2; 8 positions agree with TRBD1. The sample taken for sequencing was peripheral blood. The sequence came from a woman of 80 years or more with acute or convalescent COVID-19. The CDR3 DNA is TGTGCCAGCAGCGTAGATCCACAGGGGGGCTATGGCTACACCTTC. Residues: CASSVDPQGGYGYTF.